These 20 T cell receptor beta chains originate from one sample sequenced in a study of blood T cell repertoires in COVID-19 (dated by TCRdb to between 2020 and 2021). Library prep was done by the immunoSEQ multiplex PCR assay. TCRdb stores this immuneACCESS table with in-frame sequences only. Part of the clones is absent; in the studies checked, under half of the shortfall reflects unresolved V genes, and no reason is known for the rest. For this sample there are around 40,000 clones; roughly nine tenths appear just once. 6.2% of the sample rests with the top ten. The sequencing input was peripheral blood. The receptors were gathered from a human donor in a cohort sampled during active COVID-19.

The rearrangement uses TRBV6-6 and TRBJ2-2; no reliable D call. Germline V gene lookup returns CDR1 MNHNY and CDR2 SVGAGI (reference sequence). The CDR3 is 12 residues long. Trimming shortened V by 5 bases and J by 5 bases, and 6 bases separated the two germline ends. This chain's CDR3 is CASSLTTGELFF. The DNA of the CDR3 is TGTGCCAGCAGTCTGACAACCGGGGAGCTGTTTTTT.

The J gene is TRBJ1-1, the V gene TRBV5-1, with a possible D match to TRBD1 (6 bases). Germline CDR1 SGHRS, CDR2 YFSETQ. The CDR3 spans 13 residues. V was cut by 7 bases and J by 5 bases, with 15 bases left in between. The CDR3 DNA follows: TGCGCCAGCGCACAGGGAGATGGGACTGAAGCTTTCTTT. Translation gives CASAQGDGTEAFF. The whole variable domain, filled in from reference TRBV5-1 and TRBJ1-1, reads KAGVTQTPRYLIKTRGQQVTLSCSPISGHRSVSWYQQTPGQGLQFLFEYFSETQRNKGNFPGRFSGRQFSNSRSEMNVSTLELGDSALYLCASAQGDGTEAFFGQGTRLTVV.

This clone showed up just a few times. This chain connects TRBV6-5 to TRBJ1-2; D is undetermined. The germline V gene encodes CDR1 MNHEY and CDR2 SVGAGI. V lost 10 bases to trimming and J lost 8 bases, with 17 bases between them. There are 12 residues in the CDR3. The DNA for the CDR3 is TGTGCCACCGTGAGCACGGGTGCGGGCTACACCTTC. This encodes CATVSTGAGYTF.

This clone showed up just once. This chain connects TRBV10-3 to TRBJ2-7; 9 bases agree with TRBD1. With V trimmed by 7 bases and J by 4 bases, 5 bases remained unmatched. The germline gives CDR1 ENHRY, CDR2 SYGVKD. The CDR3 has 13 amino acids. The CDR3 here is CAINRQGGYEQYF. In DNA, the CDR3 is TGTGCCATCAATCGACAGGGGGGGTACGAGCAGTACTTC.

The rearrangement joins TRBV18 to TRBJ2-5; TRBD2 agrees at 8 bases. V lost 1 base, J lost 9 bases, and 19 bases stayed unmatched. The V gene's germline CDR1 is KGHSH and CDR2 LQKENI. The CDR3 covers 18 residues. The chain's CDR3 is CASSPLRLAKNHPKAQYF. The CDR3 coding sequence is TGTGCCAGCTCACCACTTCGACTAGCGAAAAACCATCCGAAGGCCCAGTACTTC.

The genes are TRBV30 and TRBJ2-7, with TRBD1 matching 10 bases. The CDR3 is 11 amino acids. The ends lost 5 bases at V and 7 bases at J; junction bases unmatched: 2. Germline V lookup: CDR1 GTSNPN, CDR2 SVGIG (reference sequence). The CDR3 DNA follows: TGTGCCTGGGACAGGGGGCAGGAGCAGTACTTC. Residues: CAWDRGQEQYF. The complete variable domain, with remaining parts taken from reference TRBV30 and TRBJ2-7, reads SQTIHQWPATLVQPVGSPLSLECTVEGTSNPNLYWYRQAAGRGLQLLFYSVGIGQISSEVPQNLSASRPQDRQFILSSKKLLLSDSGFYLCAWDRGQEQYFGPGTRLTVT.

The chain couples TRBV5-1 to TRBJ1-2, with 7 bases lining up with TRBD1. Germline lookup yields CDR1 SGHRS and CDR2 YFSETQ. The CDR3 sequence is 14 residues long. Trimming took 4 bases from V and 8 from J; bases not matched to a gene: 11. This CDR3 reads CASSLKTGTDGYTF. CDR3 sequence (DNA): TGCGCCAGCAGCCTCAAGACAGGGACTGACGGCTACACCTTC.

The rearrangement links TRBV6-2 or TRBV6-3 to TRBJ2-3; 13 bases map to TRBD2. Trimming removed 4 bases from V and 3 bases from J; junction bases left unmatched: 1. CDR3 size: 15 residues. CDR1 and CDR2 from the germline V gene are MNHEY and SVGEGT. The CDR3, as DNA: TGTGCCAGCAGTTCGGGACTAGCGGGGACAGATACGCAGTATTTT. It specifies CASSSGLAGTDTQYF.

The chain carries TRBV29-1 and TRBJ2-5, with TRBD1 identical over 10 bases. The CDR3 has 14 residues. Germline assignment: CDR1 SQVTM and CDR2 ANQGSEA. V gave up 7 bases and J gave up 5 bases; unmatched junction bases: 10. CDR3 in DNA: TGCAGCGGGACGGGGGACAGGGGCGCGGAGACCCAGTACTTC. This gives the protein CSGTGDRGAETQYF.

This chain connects TRBV7-6 to TRBJ1-2, with D tentatively TRBD1 (5 bases). The CDR3 runs to 13 residues. Trimming took 3 bases from V and 7 from J, leaving 12 bases between them. Per the germline V gene, CDR1 is SGHVS and CDR2 is FNYEAQ. CDR3 sequence: CASSFSRVAGYTF. CDR3 DNA sequence: TGTGCCAGCAGCTTTTCCAGGGTAGCTGGCTACACCTTC. Variable domain in full (rest from reference TRBV7-6 and TRBJ1-2): GAGVSQSPRYKVTKRGQDVALRCDPISGHVSLYWYRQALGQGPEFLTYFNYEAQQDKSGLPNDRFSAERPEGSISTLTIQRTEQRDSAMYRCASSFSRVAGYTFGSGTRLTVV.

The chain uses TRBV15 and TRBJ1-3; 7 bases map to TRBD1. CDR1 and CDR2 from the germline V gene are LNHNV and YYDKDF (reference sequence). The length of the CDR3 is 16 residues. V was pared by 6 bases and J by 4 bases, with 12 bases of the junction left unmatched. The CDR3: CATRDPTGSTGNTIYF. The CDR3 nucleotides are TGTGCCACCAGGGACCCGACAGGGTCGACCGGAAACACCATATATTTT.

V usage is TRBV9 and J usage is TRBJ2-7, with TRBD2 as a possible D gene (5 bases). V dropped 3 bases and J dropped 8 bases, with 12 bases sitting between them. The CDR3 loop spans 12 amino acids. Per the germline V gene, CDR1 is SGDLS and CDR2 is YYNGEE. DNA for the CDR3: TGTGCCAGCAGCGCGTCGGGAAACAAGCAGTACTTC. As protein: CASSASGNKQYF. Full variable domain (outside the CDR3, taken from reference TRBV9 and TRBJ2-7): DSGVTQTPKHLITATGQRVTLRCSPRSGDLSVYWYQQSLDQGLQFLIQYYNGEERAKGNILERFSAQQFPDLHSELNLSSLELGDSALYFCASSASGNKQYFGPGTRLTVT.

The rearrangement links TRBV5-8 to TRBJ2-3; no clear D. CDR3 length: 16 residues. V gave up 1 base and J gave up 0 bases, with 12 bases separating them. Germline values: CDR1 SGHTS, CDR2 YDEGEE. The CDR3 is CASSLPWVTSTDTQYF. In DNA, the CDR3 is TGTGCCAGCAGCTTGCCATGGGTGACTAGCACAGATACGCAGTATTTT.

The chain recombines TRBV4-3 with TRBJ2-3; 9 bases agree with TRBD2. The trim removed 4 bases at V and 6 bases at J, leaving 8 bases unmatched. CDR1 is LGHNA, CDR2 YSLEER, per germline. The CDR3 is 15 residues long. The chain's CDR3 is CASSRTLAGFDTQYF. The CDR3 nucleotides read TGCGCCAGCAGCCGAACCCTAGCGGGGTTTGATACGCAGTATTTT.

The V call is TRBV28, the J call TRBJ2-1; D is unclear. The CDR3 sequence is 11 residues long. Trimming cost V 6 bases and J 7 bases, with 7 bases left between them. The germline V gene encodes CDR1 MDHEN and CDR2 SYDVKM. The CDR3 sequence is CASSPGNEQFF. Here the CDR3 DNA reads TGTGCCAGCAGCCCGGGTAATGAGCAGTTCTTC.

The chain uses TRBV19 and TRBJ1-1; TRBD1 aligns across 8 bases. The CDR3 contains 15 residues. V was pared by 0 bases and J by 5 bases, with 5 bases of the junction left unmatched. Germline loops: CDR1 LNHDA, CDR2 SQIVND (reference sequence). The CDR3 sequence: CASSIEAGGWTEAFF. The CDR3 DNA reads TGTGCCAGTAGTATAGAGGCAGGGGGCTGGACTGAAGCTTTCTTT.

The chain has TRBV16 and TRBJ1-4; D possibly corresponds to TRBD1 (6 bases). CDR1 and CDR2 (germline): KGHSY, FQNENV. This CDR3 spans 13 amino acids. With 4 bases removed from V and 6 bases from J, the gap between germline ends came to 9 bases. DNA of the CDR3: TGTGCCAGCAGCCTCGGACAGTATGAAAAACTGTTTTTT. This codes for CASSLGQYEKLFF.

J is TRBJ2-7 and V is TRBV9; perhaps TRBD2 as D (6 bases). Per germline, CDR1 SGDLS and CDR2 YYNGEE. CDR3 size: 14 residues. Trimming removed 4 bases at V and 1 base at J, with 12 bases between. The CDR3 sequence is CASSLSGVSYEQYF. DNA of the CDR3: TGTGCCAGCAGCTTGTCGGGGGTATCCTACGAGCAGTACTTC.

The V gene is TRBV7-9, the J gene TRBJ1-1, with a tentative D call TRBD1 (5 bases). Trimming stripped 4 bases from V and 4 bases from J, with 10 bases between. Germline V gene sequence: CDR1 SEHNR, CDR2 FQNEAQ (reference sequence). The CDR3 has 13 residues. The CDR3 protein is CASSSWGGTEAFF. CDR3 sequence (DNA): TGTGCCAGCAGCTCCTGGGGGGGCACTGAAGCTTTCTTT.

This clone rates as medium-sized. The CDR3 is CAISAGEYSGNTIYF. The CDR3 nucleotides read TGTGCCATCAGCGCGGGGGAATACTCTGGAAACACCATATATTTT. This sequence joins TRBV10-3 and TRBJ1-3; D perhaps matches TRBD1 (5 bases). Per the germline V gene, CDR1 is ENHRY and CDR2 is SYGVKD. The CDR3 spans 15 residues. V was clipped by 6 bases and J by 0 bases, with 12 bases between them.